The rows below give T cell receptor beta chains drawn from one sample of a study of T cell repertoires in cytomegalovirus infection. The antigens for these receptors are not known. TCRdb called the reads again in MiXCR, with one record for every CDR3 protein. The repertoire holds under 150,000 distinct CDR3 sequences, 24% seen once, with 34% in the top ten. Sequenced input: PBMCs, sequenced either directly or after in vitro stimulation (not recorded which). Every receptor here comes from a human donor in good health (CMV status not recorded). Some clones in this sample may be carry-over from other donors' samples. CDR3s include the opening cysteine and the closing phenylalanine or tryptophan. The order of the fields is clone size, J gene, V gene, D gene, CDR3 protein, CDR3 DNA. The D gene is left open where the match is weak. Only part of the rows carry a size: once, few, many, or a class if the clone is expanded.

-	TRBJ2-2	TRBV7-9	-	CASSWLGLTGGLFF	TGTGCCAGCAGCTGGCTGGGGCTCACCGGGGGGCTGTTTTTT
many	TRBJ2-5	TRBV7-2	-	CASTRPPYQETQYF	TGTGCCAGCACCCGACCCCCGTACCAAGAGACCCAGTACTTC
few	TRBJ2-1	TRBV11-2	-	CASSQGLAAGNEQFF	TGTGCCAGCAGCCAAGGACTCGCCGCGGGGAATGAGCAGTTCTTC
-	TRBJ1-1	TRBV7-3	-	CASSPSPTLRGTEAFF	TGTGCCAGCAGCCCGTCCCCGACACTTCGGGGCACTGAAGCTTTCTTT
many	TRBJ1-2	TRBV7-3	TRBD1	CASSWTGGEGGYTF	TGTGCCAGCAGCTGGACAGGGGGCGAGGGGGGCTACACCTTC
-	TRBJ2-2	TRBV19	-	CASSMMTANTGELFF	TGTGCCAGTAGTATGATGACAGCGAACACCGGGGAGCTGTTTTTT
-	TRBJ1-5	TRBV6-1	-	CASSGVSNQPQHF	TGTGCCAGCAGTGGGGTAAGCAATCAGCCCCAGCATTTT
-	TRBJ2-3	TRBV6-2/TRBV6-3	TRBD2	CASRTSGRAKDTQYF	TGTGCCAGCAGGACTAGCGGGAGGGCCAAGGATACGCAGTATTTT
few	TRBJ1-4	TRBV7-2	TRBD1	CASSPQGGSNEKLFF	TGTGCCAGCAGTCCTCAGGGGGGATCAAATGAAAAACTGTTTTTT
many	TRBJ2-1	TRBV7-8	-	CASSPEGGTPYNEQFF	TGTGCCAGCAGCCCCGAGGGTGGGACGCCCTACAATGAGCAGTTCTTC
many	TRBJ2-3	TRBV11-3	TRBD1	CASSLDQGTGTNTQYF	TGTGCCAGCAGCTTAGATCAAGGGACAGGGACAAATACGCAGTATTTT
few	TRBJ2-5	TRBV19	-	CASSKGPTQRETQYF	TGTGCCAGTAGCAAGGGACCAACCCAACGGGAGACCCAGTACTTC
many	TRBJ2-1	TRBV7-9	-	CASSLVGDPGPLKLYNEQFF	TGTGCCAGCAGCTTAGTAGGGGACCCGGGGCCCCTAAAACTCTACAATGAGCAGTTCTTC
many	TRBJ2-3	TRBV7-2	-	CASSQHEQYTDTQYF	TGTGCCAGCAGTCAACACGAACAGTACACAGATACGCAGTATTTT
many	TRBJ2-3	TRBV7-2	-	CASSWYRDTQYF	TGTGCCAGCAGCTGGTACCGGGATACGCAGTATTTT
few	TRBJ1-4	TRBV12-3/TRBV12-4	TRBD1	CASSYPNRGPNEKLFF	TGTGCCAGCAGCTACCCCAACAGGGGCCCTAATGAAAAACTGTTTTTT
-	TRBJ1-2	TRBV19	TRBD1	CASNRGVGYTF	TGTGCCAGTAACAGGGGAGTCGGCTACACCTTC
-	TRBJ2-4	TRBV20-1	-	CSAAGHAWVNIQYF	TGCAGTGCTGCGGGACATGCTTGGGTAAACATTCAGTACTTC
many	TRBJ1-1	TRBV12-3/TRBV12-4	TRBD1	CASSKGQGSTEAFF	TGTGCCAGCAGTAAGGGACAGGGGTCAACTGAAGCTTTCTTT
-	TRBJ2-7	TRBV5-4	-	CASSLGQNEQYF	TGTGCCAGCAGCTTGGGCCAGAACGAGCAGTACTTC
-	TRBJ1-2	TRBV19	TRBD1	CASTPQGGTYGYTF	TGTGCCAGTACCCCGCAGGGGGGAACCTATGGCTACACCTTC
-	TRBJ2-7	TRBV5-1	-	CASSLAGATTEQYF	TGCGCCAGCAGCTTGGCGGGTGCCACGACTGAGCAGTACTTC
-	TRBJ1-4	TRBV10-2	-	CASSDPYREKLFF	TGCGCCAGCAGTGATCCATACCGAGAAAAACTGTTTTTT
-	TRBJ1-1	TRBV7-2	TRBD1	CASSYQGALGGTEAFF	TGTGCCAGCAGCTATCAGGGGGCGCTCGGAGGCACTGAAGCTTTCTTT
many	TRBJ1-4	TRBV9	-	CASSPEAQPYEKLFF	TGTGCCAGCAGCCCCGAGGCGCAGCCCTACGAAAAACTGTTTTTT
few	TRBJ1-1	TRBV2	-	CASSEWGAPEENTEAFF	TGTGCCAGCAGTGAATGGGGGGCCCCTGAGGAGAACACTGAAGCTTTCTTT
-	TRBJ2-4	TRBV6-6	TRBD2	CASSYSKALAGGAKNIQYF	TGTGCCAGCAGTTACTCGAAAGCCCTAGCGGGAGGTGCCAAAAACATTCAGTACTTC
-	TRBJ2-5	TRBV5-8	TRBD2	CASRLAGVQETQYF	TGTGCCAGCCGACTAGCGGGAGTTCAAGAGACCCAGTACTTC
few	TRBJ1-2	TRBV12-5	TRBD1	CASEGQGDRGYTF	TGTGCTAGTGAGGGACAGGGCGATCGAGGCTACACCTTC
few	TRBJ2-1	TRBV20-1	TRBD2	CSAGTSGSGDEQFF	TGCAGTGCTGGGACTAGCGGGAGTGGGGATGAGCAGTTCTTC
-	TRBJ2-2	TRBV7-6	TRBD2	CASSPQTSSTGELFF	TGTGCCAGCAGCCCTCAGACTAGCAGCACCGGGGAGCTGTTTTTT
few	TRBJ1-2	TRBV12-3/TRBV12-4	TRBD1	CASSRQGGYGYTF	TGTGCCAGCAGTAGACAGGGAGGGTATGGCTACACCTTC
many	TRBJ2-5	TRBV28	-	CASSLLRSGAGRETQYF	TGTGCCAGCAGTTTATTACGTTCGGGGGCTGGTAGGGAGACCCAGTACTTC
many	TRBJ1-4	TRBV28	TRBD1	CASSVQGGHREKLFF	TGTGCCAGCAGCGTACAGGGGGGACATAGGGAAAAACTGTTTTTT